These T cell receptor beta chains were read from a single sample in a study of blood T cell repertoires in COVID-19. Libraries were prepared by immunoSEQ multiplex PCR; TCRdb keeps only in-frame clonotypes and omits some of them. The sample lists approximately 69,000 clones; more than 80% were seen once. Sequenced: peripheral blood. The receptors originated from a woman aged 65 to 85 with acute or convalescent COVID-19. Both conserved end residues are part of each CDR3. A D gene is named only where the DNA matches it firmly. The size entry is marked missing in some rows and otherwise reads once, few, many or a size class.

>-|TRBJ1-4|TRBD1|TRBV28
CASSLGGTGSAPNEKLFF
TGTGCCAGCAGTTTAGGCGGGACAGGGAGTGCGCCTAATGAAAAACTGTTTTTT
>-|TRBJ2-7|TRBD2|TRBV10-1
CASSSGRAYEQYF
TGCGCCAGCAGCAGCGGGAGAGCCTACGAGCAGTACTTC
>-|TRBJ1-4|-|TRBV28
CASSLFQRSGTLFF
TGTGCCAGCAGTTTGTTCCAACGCTCCGGGACTCTGTTTTTT
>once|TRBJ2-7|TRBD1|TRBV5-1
CASSILQGAEQYF
TGCGCCAGCAGCATCCTACAGGGGGCCGAGCAGTACTTC
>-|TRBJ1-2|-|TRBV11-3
CASSLGGGVNYGYTF
TGTGCCAGCAGCTTAGGCGGAGGGGTAAACTATGGCTACACCTTC
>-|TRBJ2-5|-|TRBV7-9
CASSLISGAPQETQYF
TGTGCCAGCAGCCTTATCTCGGGAGCTCCCCAAGAGACCCAGTACTTC
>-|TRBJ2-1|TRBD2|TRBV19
CASSGGSRHEQFF
TGTGCCAGTAGTGGCGGGAGTAGGCATGAGCAGTTCTTC
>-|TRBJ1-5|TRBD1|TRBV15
CATSRGTGERRNQPQHF
TGTGCCACCAGCAGGGGGACAGGGGAGAGGCGCAATCAGCCCCAGCATTTT
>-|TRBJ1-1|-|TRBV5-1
CASSMDQPGTEAFF
TGCGCCAGCTCCATGGACCAGCCGGGGACTGAAGCTTTCTTT
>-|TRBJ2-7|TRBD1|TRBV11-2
CASSFGTGGGEQYF
TGTGCCAGCAGCTTCGGGACAGGGGGCGGCGAGCAGTACTTC
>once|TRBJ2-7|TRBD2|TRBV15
CATSRDHVAGGTRAYEQYF
TGTGCCACCAGCAGAGATCATGTAGCGGGAGGAACTAGGGCCTACGAGCAGTACTTC
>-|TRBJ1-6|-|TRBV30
CAWSFRGVAAPLHF
TGTGCCTGGAGTTTCCGCGGAGTCGCCGCACCCCTCCACTTT
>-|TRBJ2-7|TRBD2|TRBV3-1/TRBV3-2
CASSQGFSGRPYEQYF
TGTGCCAGCAGCCAAGGATTTAGCGGGAGGCCCTACGAGCAGTACTTC
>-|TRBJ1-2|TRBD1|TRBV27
CASRVGGDSGYTF
TGTGCCAGCAGGGTAGGGGGCGATAGTGGCTACACCTTC
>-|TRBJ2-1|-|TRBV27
CASSHPGQTDEQFF
TGTGCCAGCAGTCACCCCGGACAGACGGATGAGCAGTTCTTC
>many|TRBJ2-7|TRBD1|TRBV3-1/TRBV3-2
CASSQEEDRDRALYEQYF
TGTGCCAGCAGCCAAGAAGAAGATAGGGACAGGGCCTTATACGAGCAGTACTTC
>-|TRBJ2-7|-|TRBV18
CASSSSGNEQYF
TGTGCCAGCTCCTCCTCAGGGAACGAGCAGTACTTC
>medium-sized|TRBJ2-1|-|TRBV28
CASSRELYNEQFF
TGTGCCAGCAGCAGGGAACTTTACAATGAGCAGTTCTTC
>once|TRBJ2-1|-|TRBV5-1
CASSLATRGPDEQFF
TGCGCCAGCAGCTTGGCTACGCGAGGCCCCGATGAGCAGTTCTTC
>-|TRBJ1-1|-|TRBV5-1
CASLRRVGDTEAFF
TGCGCCAGCTTGAGGAGGGTCGGAGACACTGAAGCTTTCTTT
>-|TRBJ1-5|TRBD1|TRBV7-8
CASSLGGTGAVGNQPQHF
TGTGCCAGCAGCTTAGGTGGGACAGGGGCTGTTGGCAATCAGCCCCAGCATTTT
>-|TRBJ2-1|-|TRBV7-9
CASSLHYNEQFF
TGTGCCAGCAGCTTACATTACAATGAGCAGTTCTTC
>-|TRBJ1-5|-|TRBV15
CATSRGGLHQPQHF
TGTGCCACCAGCAGAGGAGGGCTCCATCAGCCCCAGCATTTT
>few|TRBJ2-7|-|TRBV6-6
CASSYPIGQPTEQYF
TGTGCCAGCAGTTACCCCATAGGACAACCAACGGAGCAGTACTTC
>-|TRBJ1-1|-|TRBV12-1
CASSFVRGPRLPEAFF
TGTGCCAGCAGCTTTGTCAGGGGGCCCAGGTTACCTGAAGCTTTCTTT
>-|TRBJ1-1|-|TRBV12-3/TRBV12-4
CASSLVGTEAFF
TGTGCCAGCAGTTTAGTCGGCACTGAAGCTTTCTTT
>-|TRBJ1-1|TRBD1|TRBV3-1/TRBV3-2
CASSQARGGDAFF
TGTGCCAGCAGCCAAGCAAGAGGGGGCGATGCTTTCTTT
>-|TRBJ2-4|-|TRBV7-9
CASSLAQAVNIQYF
TGTGCCAGCAGCTTAGCGCAGGCCGTGAACATTCAGTACTTC
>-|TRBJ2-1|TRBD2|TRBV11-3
CASSLNRAGGPYNEQFF
TGTGCCAGCAGCTTGAACCGAGCGGGAGGTCCATACAATGAGCAGTTCTTC
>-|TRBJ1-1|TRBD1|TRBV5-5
CASSVGGQGDTEAFF
TGTGCCAGCAGCGTGGGAGGGCAGGGGGACACTGAAGCTTTCTTT
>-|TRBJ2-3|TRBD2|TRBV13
CASSFGTSGNYFTDTQYF
TGTGCCAGCAGCTTCGGGACTAGCGGGAATTATTTCACAGATACGCAGTATTTT
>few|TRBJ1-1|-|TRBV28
CATSWANTEAFF
TGTGCCACCTCCTGGGCGAACACTGAAGCTTTCTTT
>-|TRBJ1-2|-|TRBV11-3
CASSRSRGQYGYTF
TGTGCCAGCAGTCGAAGCAGGGGCCAATATGGCTACACCTTC